This TCR beta chain is from a study of blood T cell repertoires in COVID-19. From germline, CDR1 is MNHEY and CDR2 SMNVEV (reference sequence). The CDR3 runs to 14 residues. J gave up 5 bases and V 6 bases, and 5 bases lay outside the gene matches. In the authors' workflow: Counts of nucleated cells, estimated from reference gene primer amplification, were obtained. Measured with immunoSEQ multiplex PCR; TCRdb has only the in-frame clones, and not every one. The V and J calls and clone size were taken over from that table, and D and trimming were inferred from the DNA. Among about 21,000 clones listed, 75% to 90% were seen once.

The receptor comes from a man aged 65-85 years with active COVID-19. This chain connects TRBV27 to TRBJ1-2, with 11 bases matching TRBD1. Material for sequencing was peripheral blood. The CDR3 here is CASSGQGATYGYTF. The CDR3 DNA reads TGTGCCAGCAGCGGACAGGGGGCAACTTATGGCTACACCTTC.